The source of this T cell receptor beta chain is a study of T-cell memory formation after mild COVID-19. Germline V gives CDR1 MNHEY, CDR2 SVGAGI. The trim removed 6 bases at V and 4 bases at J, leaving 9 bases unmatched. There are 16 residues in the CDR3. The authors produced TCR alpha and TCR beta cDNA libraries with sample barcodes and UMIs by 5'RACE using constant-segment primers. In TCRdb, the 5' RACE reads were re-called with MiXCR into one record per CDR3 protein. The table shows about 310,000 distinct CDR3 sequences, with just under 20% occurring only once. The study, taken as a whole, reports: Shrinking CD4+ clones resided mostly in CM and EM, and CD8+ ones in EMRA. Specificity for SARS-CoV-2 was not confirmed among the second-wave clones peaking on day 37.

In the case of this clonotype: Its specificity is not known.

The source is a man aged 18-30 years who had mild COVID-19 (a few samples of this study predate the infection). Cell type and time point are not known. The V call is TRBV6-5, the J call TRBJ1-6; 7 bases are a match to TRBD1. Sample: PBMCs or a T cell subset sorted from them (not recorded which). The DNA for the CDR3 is TGTGCCAGCAGCCGGGACAGAAAAACTTATAATTCACCCCTCCACTTT. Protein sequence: CASSRDRKTYNSPLHF.